This T cell receptor beta chain was captured by sequencing in a study of vaccination and CD4 T cells after COVID-19 (dated by TCRdb to about 2022). At the level of the whole study: In the convalescent cohort there were six males and four females, among whom were two Hispanic individuals, seven Caucasians, two Asians and one multiracial person. Each participant got two doses of either the Pfizer-BioNTech BNT162b2 vaccine (n=8) or the Moderna mRNA-1273 vaccine (n=2). Post-COVID blood samples were collected from convalescent patients a median of about 92 days after diagnosis, with a range of roughly 35 to 161 days. The time from the second vaccine dose to post-vaccine blood sampling had a median of roughly 70 days and ranged from roughly 13 to 241 days. The cultures were stimulated with overlapping spike peptide pools from SARS-CoV-2 and from the common cold coronaviruses HCoV-NL63, HCoV-OC43 and HCoV-229E. Control cultures received a CEFX viral epitope pool as the positive control, an HIV-1 Nef peptide pool as the negative control, or no peptide. In under 13 COVID-19 convalescent patients and a handful of infection-naive healthy vaccine recipients, researchers compared the spike-specific CD4+ TCR repertoire from before mRNA vaccination with the repertoire from after. At the TCR clonotype level, an earlier paper using these donors assessed memory CD4+ T cell crossreactivity between SARS-CoV-2 and common cold coronavirus spike proteins. Study-wide conclusions, independent of this receptor: Of the vaccine-specific clones in convalescent patients, 304 of 307, or nearly all, reacted only to SARS-CoV-2 spike and did not cross-react with common cold coronaviruses. The median count of SARS-CoV-2-reactive clonotypes went up from approximately 22 after infection to 30 to 40 after vaccination, although the change was not significant. In convalescent patients, a median around 86% of post-vaccine SARS-CoV-2-reactive clones were detected only after vaccination, suggesting vaccine-specific priming. Relatively few convalescent patients were included in the study, and early timepoints after natural infection were not analyzed.

To prepare the library, PCR was applied. DNA from cultured CD4+ T cells was subjected to TCR sequencing with the Oncomine TCR Beta short-read assay at the Johns Hopkins FTIC core. The QIAamp micro DNA kit was used to extract genomic DNA from the cultured CD4+ T cells. Oncomine TCR Beta libraries made from cultured CD4+ T cells were pooled using unique dual indexes and sequenced on an Illumina iSeq 100. The paper's data handling went like this. Non-productive sequences were removed, and CDR3s that did not start with C, did not end with F or W, or were shorter than 7 amino acids were discarded. The MANAFEST web application was used to identify antigen-specific clonotypes by comparing peptide-stimulated wells against reference wells and other culture wells. To be called positive, a clone needed an FDR below 0.05, an odds ratio above 5, and a productive frequency above 0.1% in at least two of three replicate wells. A clonotype was classed as cross-reactive if the clonotype showed significant expansion both in SARS-CoV-2 spike wells and in at least one common cold coronavirus spike condition. Levenshtein distances (stringdist) and unrooted phylogenetic trees (ape) in R version 3.6.1 were used to assess CDR3 homology. The public reads were reanalyzed by TCRdb: fastp trimming at Q25, MiXCR alignment, in-frame beta chains only. CDR3 protein duplicates are merged, each entry listing the most common genes and DNA. TCRdb's processing, not the study's, gives the V and J calls here. Recorded for this sample are more than 8,500 distinct CDR3 sequences; 50% to 65% of them occurred a single time. Over 20% of the sample belongs to the ten largest clones.

In the case of this clonotype: No cognate antigen has been identified for it. The record has no base qualities; no much larger clone is one base away.

The treatment or condition label corresponds to: approximately nine-day PBMC culture with coronavirus spike peptide pools or control peptides (ViraFEST assay). CD4+ T cells from unexposed donors were collected before the COVID-19 pandemic (2011-2018). The study used the ViraFEST assay, which expanded antigen-specific T cells with peptide pools and then identified expanded clonotypes by TCR sequencing. Each well held two million PBMCs cultured with about 9.8 ug/ml peptide pools in IMDM containing around 5% human AB serum and approximately 10 IU/ml IL-2. On days 3 and 7, half of the culture medium was replaced with fresh IL-2-containing medium. After 10 to 11 days of culture, CD4+ T cells were isolated by negative selection with the EasySep CD4+ T cell isolation kit. As cell numbers permitted, CD4+ T cells from unexposed donors were tested for reactivity to SARS-CoV-2 S and N and to four common cold coronavirus spike pools. Ficoll-Paque Plus gradient centrifugation was used to isolate PBMCs from whole blood, and the isolated PBMCs were then either used fresh or cryopreserved at -140C. Triplicate wells were generally used for each culture condition. The leukapheresis product for the unexposed donors was obtained through commercial purchase.

Inclusive of the bounding cysteine and phenylalanine, the CDR3 is 16 residues long. Kept here is only the CDR3 DNA, which spans 48 bases and is read in frame from base 1. As encoded in the germline V gene (reference sequence), CDR1 is DFQATT while CDR2 is SNEGSKA. Trimming removed 5 bases from V and 4 bases from J; the gene matches leave 13 bases unexplained. The V gene is TRBV20-1 and the J gene is TRBJ1-2; TRBD1 fits 10 bases in the junction. Sample: CD4+ T cells from blood, cultured in vitro. This receptor was taken from a human donor in good health. The CDR3 loop reads CSAEIGTGVYGYGYTF. The base sequence is TGCAGTGCTGAGATTGGGACAGGGGTTTATGGCTATGGCTACACCTTC.